This section outlines one T cell receptor (beta chain) sequence together with its context. Additional DNA sequences in this sample encode the identical CDR3. Profiling relied on immunoSEQ multiplex PCR, and the TCRdb table lists in-frame clones only, not all of them. Of 2.5 million or so clones listed, more than 90% are singletons. This entry belongs to a study of shared clonotypes between healthy human individuals. Germline trimming cut 3 bases from V and 1 base from J; bases unmatched to any gene: 1. The CDR3 spans 15 residues. Germline V gene sequence: CDR1 SGHRS, CDR2 YFSETQ. The receptor's source is a man aged 18 to 30 in good health. The sample was naive CD4+ T cells sorted from blood. Subset specified: CD45RA+ positively selected. The chain employs TRBV5-1 and TRBJ2-6; TRBD1 matches 7 bases. The CDR3 DNA reads TGCGCCAGCAGCTCGACAGGGTCTGGGGCCAACGTCCTGACTTTC. Its translation: CASSSTGSGANVLTF.